This T cell receptor beta chain was observed in a study of cytomegalovirus exposure and HLA in healthy donors. V was trimmed by 5 bases and J by 4 bases, leaving 11 bases between them. Germline-derived CDR1 and CDR2 are SEHNR and FQNEAQ (reference sequence). There are 14 residues in the CDR3. The PCR was carried out with 60 Vbeta primers and 13 Jbeta primers. Sequenced by immunoSEQ multiplex PCR; TCRdb stores in-frame clones only, minus some. The data contain 120,000 to 150,000 clones, almost 80% of them singletons. Sequences were obtained from PBMCs. J is TRBJ1-4 and V is TRBV7-9, with D perhaps matching TRBD1 (6 bases). This TCR was sampled from a woman aged 40 to 50 in good health and CMV-seropositive. In DNA form, the CDR3 reads TGTGCCAGCAGCCAGGACAGCTATAATGAAAAACTGTTTTTT. This translates into CASSQDSYNEKLFF.